This T cell receptor beta chain was recorded in a study of blood T cell repertoires in COVID-19. The wider study: From T cells, B-cell-depleted T cells, or PBMCs came the material, which was cDNA or gDNA.

Original processing methods: How many nucleated cells were present was estimated from reference gene primer amplification. TCRdb keeps only in-frame clones here, not all; method: immunoSEQ multiplex PCR. The V and J calls and clone size come from that table; D and trimming were worked out from the DNA. The sample includes around 60,000 clones, about 92% of them seen just once. Germline lookup yields CDR1 SGHRS and CDR2 YFSETQ. The CDR3 runs 15 residues. J gave up 5 bases and V 0 bases, and 3 bases lay outside the gene matches. On this clone itself: This sample includes further DNA sequences coding for the same CDR3.

V and J are TRBV5-1 and TRBJ2-2; 8 positions agree with TRBD2. This clonotype originated in a man between 50 and 59 years old with active COVID-19. Sequenced: peripheral blood. CDR3 coding DNA: TGCGCCAGCAGCTTGGCCGCGGGGGGTACCGGGGAGCTGTTTTTT. This encodes CASSLAAGGTGELFF.